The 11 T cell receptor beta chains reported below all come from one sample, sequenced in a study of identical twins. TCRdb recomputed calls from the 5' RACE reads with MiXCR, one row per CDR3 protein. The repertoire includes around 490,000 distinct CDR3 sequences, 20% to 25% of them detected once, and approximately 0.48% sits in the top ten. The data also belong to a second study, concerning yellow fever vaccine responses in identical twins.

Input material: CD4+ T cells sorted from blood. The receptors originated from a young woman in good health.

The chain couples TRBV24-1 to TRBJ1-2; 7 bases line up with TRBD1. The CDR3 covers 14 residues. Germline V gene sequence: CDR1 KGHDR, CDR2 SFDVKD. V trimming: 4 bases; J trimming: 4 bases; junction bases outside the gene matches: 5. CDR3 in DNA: TGTGCCACCAGTGACTCGGGACAGCGCTATGGCTACACCTTC. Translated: CATSDSGQRYGYTF.

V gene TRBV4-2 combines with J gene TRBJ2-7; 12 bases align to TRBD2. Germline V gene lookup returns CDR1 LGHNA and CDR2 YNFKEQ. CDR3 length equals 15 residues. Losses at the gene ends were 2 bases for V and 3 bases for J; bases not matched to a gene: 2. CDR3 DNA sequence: TGTGCCAGCAGCCAACAGACTAGCGGGGGCTACGAGCAGTACGTC. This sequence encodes CASSQQTSGGYEQYV.

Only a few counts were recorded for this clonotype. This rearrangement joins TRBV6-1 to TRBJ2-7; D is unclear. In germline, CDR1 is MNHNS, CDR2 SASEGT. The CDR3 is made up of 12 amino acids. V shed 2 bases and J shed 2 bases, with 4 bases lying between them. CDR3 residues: CASSEIPYEQYF. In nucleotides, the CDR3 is TGTGCCAGCAGTGAAATCCCCTACGAGCAGTACTTC.

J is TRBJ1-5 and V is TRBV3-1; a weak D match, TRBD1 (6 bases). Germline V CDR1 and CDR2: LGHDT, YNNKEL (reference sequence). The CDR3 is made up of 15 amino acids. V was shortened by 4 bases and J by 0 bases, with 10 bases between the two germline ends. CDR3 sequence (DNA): TGTGCCAGCAGCCCGGGGGCTACTAGCAATCAGCCCCAGCATTTT. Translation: CASSPGATSNQPQHF.

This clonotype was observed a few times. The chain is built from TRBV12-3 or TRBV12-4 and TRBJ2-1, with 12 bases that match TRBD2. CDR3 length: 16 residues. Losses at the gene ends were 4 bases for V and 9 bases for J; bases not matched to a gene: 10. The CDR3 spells CASSSRLAGDRVEQFF. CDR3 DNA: TGTGCCAGCAGTTCCAGACTAGCGGGAGATCGTGTTGAGCAGTTCTTC.

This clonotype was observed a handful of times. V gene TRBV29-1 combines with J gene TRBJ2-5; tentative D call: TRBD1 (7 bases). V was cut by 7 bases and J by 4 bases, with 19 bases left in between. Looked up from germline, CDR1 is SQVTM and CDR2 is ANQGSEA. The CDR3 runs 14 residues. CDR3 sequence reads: CSGQGNRGGETQYF. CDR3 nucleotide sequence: TGCAGCGGCCAAGGCAACAGGGGAGGAGAGACCCAGTACTTC.

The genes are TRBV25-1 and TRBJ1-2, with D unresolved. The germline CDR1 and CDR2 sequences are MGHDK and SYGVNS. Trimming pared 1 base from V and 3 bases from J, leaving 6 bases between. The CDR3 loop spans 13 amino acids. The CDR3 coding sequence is TGTGCCAGCAGTGAATTTCCGGACTATGGCTACACCTTC. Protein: CASSEFPDYGYTF.

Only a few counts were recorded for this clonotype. CDR3 coding DNA: TGCGCCAGCAGCCAAGATCGGGCAGGCCATGAGCAGTTCTTC. Protein sequence: CASSQDRAGHEQFF. V gene TRBV4-1 combines with J gene TRBJ2-1; D gene unclear. Per germline, CDR1 MGHRA and CDR2 YSYEKL. The ends were cut back, 0 bases at V and 8 bases at J, with 11 bases in the middle. The CDR3 spans 14 residues.

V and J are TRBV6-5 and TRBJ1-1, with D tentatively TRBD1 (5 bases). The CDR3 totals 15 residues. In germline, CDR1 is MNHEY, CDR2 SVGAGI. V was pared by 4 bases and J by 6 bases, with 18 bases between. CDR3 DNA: TGTGCCAGCAGTTCCACGGGACGTGGGAAATCTGAAGCTTTCTTT. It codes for CASSSTGRGKSEAFF.

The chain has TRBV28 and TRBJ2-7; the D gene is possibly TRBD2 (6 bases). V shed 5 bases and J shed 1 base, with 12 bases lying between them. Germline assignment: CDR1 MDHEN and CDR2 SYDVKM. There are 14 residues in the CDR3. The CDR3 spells CASSNPGRSYEQYV. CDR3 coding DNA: TGTGCCAGCAGTAATCCAGGGAGGTCCTACGAGCAGTACGTC.

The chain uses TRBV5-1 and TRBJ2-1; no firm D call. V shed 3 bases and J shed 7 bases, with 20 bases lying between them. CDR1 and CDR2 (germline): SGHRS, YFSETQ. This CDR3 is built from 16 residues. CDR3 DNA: TGCGCCAGCAGCTACGACGGGCAGGTTCTAGATAATGAGCAGTTCTTC. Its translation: CASSYDGQVLDNEQFF.